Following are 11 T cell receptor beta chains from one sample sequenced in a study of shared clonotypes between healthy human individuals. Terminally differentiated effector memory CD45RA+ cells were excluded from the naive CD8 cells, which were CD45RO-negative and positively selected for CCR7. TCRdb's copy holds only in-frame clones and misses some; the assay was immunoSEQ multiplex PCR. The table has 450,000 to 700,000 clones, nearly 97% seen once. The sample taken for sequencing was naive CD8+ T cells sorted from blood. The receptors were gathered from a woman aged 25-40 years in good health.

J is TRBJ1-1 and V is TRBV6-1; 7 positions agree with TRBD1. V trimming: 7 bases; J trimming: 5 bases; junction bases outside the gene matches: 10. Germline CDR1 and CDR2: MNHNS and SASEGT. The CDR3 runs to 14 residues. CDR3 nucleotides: TGTGCCAGCACCAAGACAGGGCCGTGGACTGAAGCTTTCTTT. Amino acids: CASTKTGPWTEAFF.

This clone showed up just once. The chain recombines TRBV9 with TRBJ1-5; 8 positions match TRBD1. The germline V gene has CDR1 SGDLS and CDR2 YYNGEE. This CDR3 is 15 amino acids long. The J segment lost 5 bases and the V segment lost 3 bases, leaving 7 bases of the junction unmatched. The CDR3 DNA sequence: TGTGCCAGCAGCGCGTCGGGACAGGTCTATCAGCCCCAGCATTTT. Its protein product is CASSASGQVYQPQHF.

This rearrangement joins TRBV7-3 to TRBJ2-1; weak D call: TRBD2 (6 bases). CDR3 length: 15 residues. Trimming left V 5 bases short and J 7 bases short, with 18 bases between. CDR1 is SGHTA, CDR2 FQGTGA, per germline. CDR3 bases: TGTGCCAGCAGCCTCTCAAGGCGGGGCCTAAATGAGCAGTTCTTC. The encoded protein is CASSLSRRGLNEQFF.

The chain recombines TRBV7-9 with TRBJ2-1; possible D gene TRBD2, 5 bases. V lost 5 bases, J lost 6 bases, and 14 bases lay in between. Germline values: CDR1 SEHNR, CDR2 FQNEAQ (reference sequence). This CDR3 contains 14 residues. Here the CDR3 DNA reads TGTGCCAGCAGCCCCCCCCGAGAGGGCAATGAGCAGTTCTTC. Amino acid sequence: CASSPPREGNEQFF.

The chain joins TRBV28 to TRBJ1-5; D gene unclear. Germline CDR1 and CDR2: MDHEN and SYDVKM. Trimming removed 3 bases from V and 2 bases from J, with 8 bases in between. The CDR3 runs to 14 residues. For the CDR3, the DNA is TGTGCCAGCAGTTTTCTGGGTCGCAATCAGCCCCAGCATTTT. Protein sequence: CASSFLGRNQPQHF.

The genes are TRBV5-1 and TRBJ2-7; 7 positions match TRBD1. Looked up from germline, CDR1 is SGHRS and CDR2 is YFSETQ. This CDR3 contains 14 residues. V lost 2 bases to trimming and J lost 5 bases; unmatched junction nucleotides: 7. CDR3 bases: TGCGCCAGCAGCTTCCGGACAGGTAACCACGAGCAGTACTTC. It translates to CASSFRTGNHEQYF. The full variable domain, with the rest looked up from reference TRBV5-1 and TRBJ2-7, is KAGVTQTPRYLIKTRGQQVTLSCSPISGHRSVSWYQQTPGQGLQFLFEYFSETQRNKGNFPGRFSGRQFSNSRSEMNVSTLELGDSALYLCASSFRTGNHEQYFGPGTRLTVT.

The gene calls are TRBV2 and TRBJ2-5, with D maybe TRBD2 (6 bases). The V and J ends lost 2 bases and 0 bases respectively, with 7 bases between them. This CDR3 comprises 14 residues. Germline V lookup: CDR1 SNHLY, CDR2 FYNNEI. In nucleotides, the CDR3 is TGTGCCAGCAGTGAATGGGGGGACCAAGAGACCCAGTACTTC. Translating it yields CASSEWGDQETQYF.

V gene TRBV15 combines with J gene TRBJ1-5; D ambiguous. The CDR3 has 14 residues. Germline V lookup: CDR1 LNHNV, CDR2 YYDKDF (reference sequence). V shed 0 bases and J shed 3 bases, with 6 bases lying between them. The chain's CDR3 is CATSRDGDNQPQHF. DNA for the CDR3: TGTGCCACCAGCAGAGATGGGGACAATCAGCCCCAGCATTTT.

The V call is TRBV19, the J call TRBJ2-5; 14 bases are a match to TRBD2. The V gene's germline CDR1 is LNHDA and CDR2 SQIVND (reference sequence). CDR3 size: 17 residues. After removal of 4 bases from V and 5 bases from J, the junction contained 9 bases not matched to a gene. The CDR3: CASSTSTSGRAWETQYF. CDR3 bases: TGTGCCAGTAGTACCTCGACTAGCGGGAGGGCCTGGGAGACCCAGTACTTC.

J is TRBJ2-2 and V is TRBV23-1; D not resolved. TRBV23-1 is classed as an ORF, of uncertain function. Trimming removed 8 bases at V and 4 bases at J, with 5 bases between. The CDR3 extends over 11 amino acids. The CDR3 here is CASGATGELFF. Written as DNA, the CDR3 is TGCGCCAGCGGAGCCACCGGGGAGCTGTTTTTT.

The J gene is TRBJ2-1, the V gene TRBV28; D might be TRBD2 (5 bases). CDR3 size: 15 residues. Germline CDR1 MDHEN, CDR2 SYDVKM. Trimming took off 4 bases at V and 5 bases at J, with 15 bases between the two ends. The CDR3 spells CASSYVSGLDNEQFF. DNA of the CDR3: TGTGCCAGCAGTTACGTGAGCGGCCTTGACAATGAGCAGTTCTTC.